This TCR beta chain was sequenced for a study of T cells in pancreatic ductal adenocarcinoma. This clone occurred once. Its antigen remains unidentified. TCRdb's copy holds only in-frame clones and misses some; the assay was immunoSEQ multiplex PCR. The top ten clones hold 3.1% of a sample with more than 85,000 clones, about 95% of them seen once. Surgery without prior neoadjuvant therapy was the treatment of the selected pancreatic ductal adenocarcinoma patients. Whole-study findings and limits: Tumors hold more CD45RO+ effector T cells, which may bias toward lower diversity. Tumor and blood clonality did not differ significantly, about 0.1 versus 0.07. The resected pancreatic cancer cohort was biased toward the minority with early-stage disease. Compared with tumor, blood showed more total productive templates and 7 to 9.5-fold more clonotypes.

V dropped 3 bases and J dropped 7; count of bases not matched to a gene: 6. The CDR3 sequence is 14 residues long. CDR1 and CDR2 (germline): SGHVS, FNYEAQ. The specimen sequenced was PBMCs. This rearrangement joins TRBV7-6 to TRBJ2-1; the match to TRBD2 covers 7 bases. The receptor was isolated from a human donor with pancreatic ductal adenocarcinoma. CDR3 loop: CASSFRLADNEQFF. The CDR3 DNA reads TGTGCCAGCAGCTTTAGACTAGCAGATAATGAGCAGTTCTTC.